This is a list of T cell receptor beta chains from one sample in a study of cytomegalovirus exposure and HLA in healthy donors. Sequenced by immunoSEQ multiplex PCR; TCRdb stores in-frame clones only, minus some. In the table there are approximately 160,000 clones, about 84% of which are singletons. Sequenced input: PBMCs. All receptors come from a man aged 45-65 years in good health and CMV-seropositive. Each CDR3 is given with its conserved first and last residue. The D gene is left open where the match is weak. A clone size is listed for some rows: how often the clone was seen (once, few, many), or a class if it is expanded.

j_call | v_call | clone_size | d_call | cdr3_aa | cdr3_nt
TRBJ2-2 | TRBV2 | . | . | CASLPIPSLNTGELFF | TGTGCCAGTCTTCCAATACCTAGTTTGAACACCGGGGAGCTGTTTTTT
TRBJ2-7 | TRBV27 | . | . | CASRTLGPRSEQYF | TGTGCCAGCAGAACATTGGGCCCCAGGTCCGAGCAGTACTTC
TRBJ1-5 | TRBV6-6 | . | TRBD1 | CASTRGDRGLQPQHF | TGTGCCAGCACCCGCGGGGACAGGGGTCTACAGCCCCAGCATTTT
TRBJ2-3 | TRBV2 | . | . | CASSGSSRGGTQYF | TGTGCCAGCAGTGGGAGCTCCAGAGGGGGAACGCAGTATTTT
TRBJ2-2 | TRBV4-3 | few | . | CASSPGQSSTGELFF | TGCGCCAGCAGCCCAGGACAGAGTTCCACCGGGGAGCTGTTTTTT
TRBJ2-7 | TRBV11-2 | . | . | CASSTRAEQGRGRSQYF | TGTGCCAGCAGCACCCGCGCAGAGCAGGGCAGGGGACGTTCGCAGTACTTC
TRBJ1-1 | TRBV30 | once | . | CAWSNQLGQGLLGAFF | TGTGCCTGGAGTAATCAGCTAGGGCAGGGCTTGTTGGGGGCTTTCTTT
TRBJ1-2 | TRBV28 | once | TRBD1 | CASRTGVSYGYTF | TGTGCCAGCAGGACAGGGGTAAGCTATGGCTACACCTTC
TRBJ2-2 | TRBV2 | . | TRBD1 | CATGQENTGELFF | TGTGCCACAGGACAGGAGAACACCGGGGAGCTGTTTTTT
TRBJ2-5 | TRBV25-1 | few | . | CASSGSGGRKETQYF | TGTGCCAGCAGTGGATCGGGGGGCCGCAAAGAGACCCAGTACTTC
TRBJ2-1 | TRBV7-2 | . | . | CASSFRQDNEQFF | TGTGCCAGCAGCTTCAGACAGGACAATGAGCAGTTCTTC
TRBJ1-2 | TRBV28 | . | . | CASRTGGGSRGYTF | TGTGCCAGCAGGACCGGGGGGGGCTCGAGGGGCTACACCTTC
TRBJ2-1 | TRBV4-1 | . | . | CASSQDSRQNEQFF | TGCGCCAGCAGCCAAGATTCCCGACAGAATGAGCAGTTCTTC
TRBJ2-7 | TRBV18 | . | TRBD1 | CASSPLGQGVYEQYF | TGTGCCAGCTCACCACTGGGACAGGGGGTATACGAGCAGTACTTC
TRBJ2-1 | TRBV9 | . | TRBD2 | CASSRSGNSYNEQFF | TGTGCCAGCAGTCGGAGCGGGAACAGTTACAATGAGCAGTTCTTC
TRBJ1-2 | TRBV5-6 | . | . | CASSVPGYAYYGYTF | TGTGCCAGCAGCGTCCCAGGATATGCGTACTATGGCTACACCTTC
TRBJ2-7 | TRBV18 | once | TRBD2 | CASSTATRGLAGSEQYF | TGTGCCAGCTCAACAGCGACCAGGGGACTAGCGGGATCCGAGCAGTACTTC
TRBJ1-2 | TRBV7-9 | few | . | CATSHRHGYTF | TGTGCCACCAGTCACAGACATGGCTACACCTTC
TRBJ1-1 | TRBV7-9 | . | . | CASIRGGTEAFF | TGTGCCAGCATCCGAGGGGGCACTGAAGCTTTCTTT
TRBJ2-7 | TRBV30 | . | . | CAWGRGAGQQYF | TGTGCCTGGGGCCGCGGGGCCGGGCAGCAGTACTTC
TRBJ1-1 | TRBV9 | . | . | CASSVLTGGDTEAFF | TGTGCCAGCAGCGTACTTACGGGGGGTGACACTGAAGCTTTCTTT
TRBJ2-1 | TRBV6-5 | . | TRBD1 | CASRRGPTYNEQFF | TGTGCCAGCAGGAGGGGGCCAACCTACAATGAGCAGTTCTTC
TRBJ2-6 | TRBV7-9 | . | TRBD1 | CASSLSPSGGSGANVLTF | TGTGCCAGCAGCTTGTCTCCCTCAGGGGGCTCTGGGGCCAACGTCCTGACTTTC
TRBJ2-5 | TRBV27 | . | TRBD2 | CASSSPRTSGDGQETQYF | TGTGCCAGCAGTTCTCCCCGCACTAGCGGGGACGGGCAAGAGACCCAGTACTTC
TRBJ2-3 | TRBV7-2 | . | . | CASSLVAGRNTDTQYF | TGTGCCAGCAGCTTAGTCGCGGGAAGAAACACAGATACGCAGTATTTT
TRBJ2-7 | TRBV21-1 | . | . | CASSKVKDPEGEQYF | TGTGCCAGCAGCAAAGTTAAGGATCCGGAGGGAGAGCAGTACTTC
TRBJ1-3 | TRBV30 | . | . | CAWSSGVGNTIYF | TGTGCCTGGAGTTCCGGGGTCGGAAACACCATATATTTT
TRBJ1-2 | TRBV7-2 | . | TRBD1 | CASSLDRDSRNYGYTF | TGTGCCAGCAGCTTAGACCGGGACAGCCGAAACTATGGCTACACCTTC
TRBJ1-4 | TRBV28 | . | . | CASSTPVQGSEKLFF | TGTGCCAGCAGCACCCCGGTCCAGGGAAGCGAAAAACTGTTTTTT
TRBJ1-2 | TRBV28 | . | TRBD1 | CASGTGVYGYTF | TGTGCCAGCGGGACAGGCGTCTATGGCTACACCTTC
TRBJ2-5 | TRBV2 | . | . | CASRPQGRAQETQYF | TGTGCCAGCAGACCACAGGGAAGGGCGCAAGAGACCCAGTACTTC
TRBJ1-2 | TRBV6-1 | . | . | CASSEAGTEIYGYTF | TGTGCCAGCAGTGAAGCAGGCACAGAAATCTATGGCTACACCTTC
TRBJ1-2 | TRBV7-8 | . | TRBD1 | CATGTGGSANYGYTF | TGTGCCACTGGGACAGGGGGCTCGGCTAACTATGGCTACACCTTC
TRBJ1-2 | TRBV28 | . | . | CASSSGNYGYTF | TGTGCCAGCAGTTCCGGGAACTATGGCTACACCTTC
TRBJ2-7 | TRBV27 | . | . | CASSLSGHEQYF | TGTGCCAGCAGTTTATCGGGCCACGAGCAGTACTTC
TRBJ1-1 | TRBV29-1 | once | . | CSVNKGSGGTEAFF | TGCAGCGTTAACAAAGGGAGCGGAGGGACTGAAGCTTTCTTT
TRBJ2-7 | TRBV28 | . | . | CASSSTGFLIYEQYF | TGTGCCAGCAGTTCCACCGGGTTTCTTATCTACGAGCAGTACTTC
TRBJ2-2 | TRBV27 | . | TRBD1 | CASSPGQGTGELFF | TGTGCCAGCAGTCCCGGACAGGGAACCGGGGAGCTGTTTTTT
TRBJ2-1 | TRBV7-6 | . | . | CASSHYNEQFF | TGTGCCAGCAGCCACTACAATGAGCAGTTCTTC
TRBJ1-6 | TRBV4-2 | . | . | CASSQDAGKDSPLHF | TGTGCCAGCAGCCAAGACGCAGGGAAGGACTCACCCCTCCACTTT
TRBJ2-3 | TRBV6-6 | . | . | CASSYGGADTQYF | TGTGCCAGCAGTTACGGAGGCGCAGATACGCAGTATTTT
TRBJ1-2 | TRBV2 | . | TRBD1 | CASNRGPYGYTF | TGTGCCAGCAACAGGGGCCCCTATGGCTACACCTTC
TRBJ2-2 | TRBV25-1 | . | . | CASSGSGTNTGELFF | TGTGCCAGCAGTGGCTCCGGGACGAACACCGGGGAGCTGTTTTTT
TRBJ1-4 | TRBV4-1 | few | . | CASSPGVLQAVFEKLFF | TGCGCCAGCAGCCCTGGAGTATTACAGGCGGTTTTTGAAAAACTGTTTTTT
TRBJ2-7 | TRBV29-1 | . | TRBD1 | CSVTGTGGVEQYF | TGCAGCGTAACCGGGACAGGGGGCGTCGAGCAGTACTTC
TRBJ2-5 | TRBV11-2 | . | . | CASSQLGTQYF | TGTGCCAGCAGCCAACTTGGGACCCAGTACTTC
TRBJ1-1 | TRBV5-8 | . | TRBD1 | CASSLKGAGTEAFF | TGTGCCAGCAGCTTAAAGGGGGCCGGCACTGAAGCTTTCTTT
TRBJ2-5 | TRBV7-2 | few | TRBD2 | CASSQSTGGETQYF | TGTGCCAGCAGCCAGTCGACGGGGGGGGAGACCCAGTACTTC
TRBJ2-3 | TRBV9 | . | TRBD2 | CASSVASGVKDTQYF | TGTGCCAGCAGCGTAGCTAGCGGGGTGAAAGATACGCAGTATTTT
TRBJ1-1 | TRBV7-2 | . | TRBD1 | CASSTQGQSMNTEAFF | TGTGCCAGCAGCACTCAGGGACAGAGCATGAACACTGAAGCTTTCTTT
TRBJ1-2 | TRBV6-1 | . | TRBD1 | CASSEDRVNYGYTF | TGTGCCAGCAGTGAGGACAGGGTCAATTATGGCTACACCTTC
TRBJ2-3 | TRBV7-8 | . | . | CASSQSSVSTDTQYF | TGTGCCAGCAGCCAGTCTAGCGTGAGCACAGATACGCAGTATTTT
TRBJ2-3 | TRBV7-6 | . | . | CASSLNLRGGTDTQYF | TGTGCCAGCAGCTTAAACCTCCGCGGGGGCACAGATACGCAGTATTTT
TRBJ1-2 | TRBV6-4 | . | . | CASSNPNQGYTF | TGTGCCAGCAGTAATCCCAATCAGGGCTACACCTTC
TRBJ2-7 | TRBV28 | . | . | CASSYAKRGAGVYEQYF | TGTGCCAGCAGTTACGCGAAAAGGGGGGCGGGAGTCTACGAGCAGTACTTC
TRBJ2-2 | TRBV6-6 | . | TRBD2 | CASSRLADNTGELFF | TGTGCCAGCAGTCGACTAGCAGATAACACCGGGGAGCTGTTTTTT